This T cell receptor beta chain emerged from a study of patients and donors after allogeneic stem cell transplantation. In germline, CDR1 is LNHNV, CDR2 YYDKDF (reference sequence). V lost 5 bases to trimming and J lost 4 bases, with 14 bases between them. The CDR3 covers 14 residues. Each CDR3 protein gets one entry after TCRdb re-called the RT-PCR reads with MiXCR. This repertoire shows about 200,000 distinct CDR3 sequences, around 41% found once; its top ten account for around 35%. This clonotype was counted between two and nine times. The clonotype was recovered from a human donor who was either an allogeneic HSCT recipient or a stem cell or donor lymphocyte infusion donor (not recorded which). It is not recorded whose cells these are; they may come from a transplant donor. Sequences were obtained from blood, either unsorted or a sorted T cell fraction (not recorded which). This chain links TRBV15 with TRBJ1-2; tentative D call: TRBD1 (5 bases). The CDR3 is CATSAHRGIYGYTF. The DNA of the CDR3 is TGTGCCACCAGCGCACACCGGGGCATCTATGGCTACACCTTC. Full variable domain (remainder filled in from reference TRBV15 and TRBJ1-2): DAMVIQNPRYQVTQFGKPVTLSCSQTLNHNVMYWYQQKSSQAPKLLFHYYDKDFNNEADTPDNFQSRRPNTSFCFLDIRSPGLGDTAMYLCATSAHRGIYGYTFGSGTRLTVV.